What follows are 32 T cell receptor beta chains derived from one specimen sequenced in a study of TET2 disruption in CD19-targeted CAR T cells. Described treatment: autologous CTL019 cells: CD19 CAR with 4-1BB and CD3 zeta domains. Libraries were prepared by immunoSEQ multiplex PCR; TCRdb keeps only in-frame clonotypes and omits some of them. Seen in this sample are under 30,000 clones; the ten most common clones hold roughly 1.8%. These receptors have no known antigen. This material consisted of CD8- CAR+ T cells sorted from cultured blood T cells, taken for CD19 CAR T cell therapy. The subset was: CD8-negative CAR-positive T cells from the infusion product. The receptors derive from an older man with chronic lymphocytic leukemia.

As regards this clone: Read coverage stops 3 residues before the CDR3 terminus; the germline J gene supplies the remainder. The chain is built from TRBV7-9 and TRBJ2-5, with no clear D. Germline V gene sequence: CDR1 SEHNR, CDR2 FQNEAQ (reference sequence). The CDR3 extends over 13 amino acids. CDR3 DNA, as far as it was read: TGTGCCAGCAGCTTAGCCGAGGAGACTACC. Translating it yields CASSLAEETT. The CDR3, in full, reads CASSLAEETTQYF.

In regard to this clone: Read data end 3 residues before the CDR3 end; the end is taken from the germline J gene. This chain connects TRBV19 to TRBJ2-4; 7 bases align to TRBD1. In germline, CDR1 is LNHDA, CDR2 SQIVND (reference sequence). This CDR3 region has 13 residues. CDR3 DNA, as far as it was read: TGTGCCAGTAGGACAGGGTTAAATCAGCCT. The encoded protein is CASRTGLNQP. The whole CDR3 region reads CASRTGLNQPQYF.

In regard to this clone: The CDR3 end lies 3 residues beyond the end of the read and is filled in from the germline J gene. The gene calls are TRBV5-5 and TRBJ1-2; D is undetermined. V lost 0 bases and J 5 bases, leaving 8 bases between the germline ends. CDR3 size: 13 residues. Germline CDR1 reads SGHKS; CDR2 reads YYEKEE (reference sequence). The part of the CDR3 DNA that was read is TGTGCCAGCAGCTTGGTCGCGGGATATGGC. Protein: CASSLVAGYG. The full CDR3 protein is CASSLVAGYGYTF.

A note on this clone: The read ends 3 residues shy of where the CDR3 ends; the end is completed using the germline J gene. The sample holds other DNA sequences that translate to the same CDR3. V gene TRBV5-1 combines with J gene TRBJ1-3; 7 bases are shared with TRBD1. J lost 3 bases, V lost 0 bases, and 6 bases had no gene match. The CDR3 is 16 amino acids. CDR1 SGHRS and CDR2 YFSETQ come from the germline V gene. The sequenced CDR3 bases are TGCGCCAGCAGCTTGGAGGCAGGGGGTAGTGGAAACACC. This codes for CASSLEAGGSGNT. The whole CDR3 region reads CASSLEAGGSGNTIYF.

A remark on this clone: The read terminates 3 residues ahead of where the CDR3 ends, so the germline J gene completes it. This chain connects TRBV7-3 to TRBJ2-4, with 8 bases that match TRBD1. Germline V gene sequence: CDR1 SGHTA, CDR2 FQGTGA. This CDR3 contains 12 residues. The DNA read from the CDR3 is TGTGCCAGCAGCCGGGACAGGAAACGT. It specifies CASSRDRKR. The complete CDR3 sequence is CASSRDRKRQYF. Drawing the rest from reference TRBV7-3 and TRBJ2-4, the complete variable domain is GAGVSQTPSNKVTEKGKYVELRCDPISGHTALYWYRQSLGQGPEFLIYFQGTGAADDSGLPNDRFFAVRPEGSVSTLKIQRTERGDSAVYLCASSRDRKRQYFGAGTRLSVL.

Measured by frequency, this clone is medium-sized. The CDR3 end falls 3 residues outside the read, so it is completed with the germline J gene. The chain is built from TRBV7-2 and TRBJ2-2; possible D gene TRBD1, 5 bases. Trimming took off 5 bases at V and 4 bases at J, with 14 bases between the two ends. Germline CDR1 SGHTA, CDR2 FQGNSA. This CDR3 spans 15 amino acids. CDR3 bases read: TGTGCCAGCAGCCCTCGACAGCCCGGCACCGGGGAG. It encodes CASSPRQPGTGE. The full CDR3 is CASSPRQPGTGELFF.

Note on this clone: The read is 3 residues too short to cover the CDR3 end, so that end is filled in from the germline J gene. The chain joins TRBV29-1 to TRBJ1-1, with D unclear. The ends were cut back, 7 bases at V and 0 bases at J, with 12 bases in the middle. CDR3 size: 13 residues. The germline gives CDR1 SQVTM, CDR2 ANQGSEA. The CDR3 is CSAGVGMNTEAFF. Incomplete CDR3 DNA: TGCAGCGCCGGTGTGGGCATGAACACTGAA.

Regarding this clone: The CDR3 goes on 3 residues after the read ends, and that part is filled in from the germline J gene. This chain uses TRBV6-1 with TRBJ2-4; TRBD1 is a possible D gene (6 bases). The CDR3 is made up of 14 amino acids. CDR1 is MNHNS, CDR2 SASEGT, per germline. CDR3 DNA, as far as it was read: TGTGCCAGCAGTGAATCGGACAGCAGACGAGGT. Translating gives CASSESDSRRG. The full CDR3 reads CASSESDSRRGQYF.

As concerns this clone: One end of the junction varies from germline; a read error may be responsible. The sequence runs out 3 residues before the end of the CDR3; the remainder is reconstructed from the germline J gene. Other nucleotide sequences in the sample specify the same CDR3. The chain couples TRBV19 to TRBJ1-3; the D gene is possibly TRBD1 (5 bases). There are 15 residues in the CDR3. CDR1 LNHDA and CDR2 SQIVND come from the germline V gene (reference sequence). This CDR3 reads CASTGDSYSGNTIYF. Partial CDR3 DNA: TGTGCCAGTACGGGAGACAGTTACTCTGGAAACACT.

Points on this clone: The sequence runs out 3 residues before the end of the CDR3; the remainder is reconstructed from the germline J gene. The sample holds other DNA sequences that translate to the same CDR3. The chain uses TRBV7-2 and TRBJ1-2; weak D call: TRBD1 (6 bases). Trimming shortened V by 4 bases and J by 4 bases, and 16 bases separated the two germline ends. CDR1 is SGHTA and CDR2 is FQGNSA in the germline V gene. The CDR3 loop spans 15 amino acids. The CDR3 region is CASSSTPQGSYGYTF. The sequenced part of the CDR3 DNA is TGTGCCAGCAGCTCTACCCCACAGGGTAGCTATGGC.

In the case of this clone: The read terminates 3 residues before the CDR3 end, so the remaining end is supplied by the germline J gene. The V and J genes are TRBV18 and TRBJ2-3, with D uncertain. Trimming removed 7 bases from V and 1 base from J, with 12 bases in between. This CDR3 region has 14 residues. Germline CDR1 reads KGHSH; CDR2 reads LQKENI. The sequenced CDR3 bases are TGTGCCAGCTTACCCGACATACGCACAGATACG. This encodes CASLPDIRTDT. The complete CDR3 sequence is CASLPDIRTDTQYF.

As for this clone: The read ends 3 residues before the CDR3 terminus; that terminus is restored from the germline J gene. The chain employs TRBV5-1 and TRBJ2-7, with 8 bases identical to TRBD2. V lost 0 bases, J lost 2 bases, and 4 bases stayed unmatched. This CDR3 is built from 15 residues. In germline, CDR1 is SGHRS, CDR2 YFSETQ. The sequenced part of the CDR3 DNA is TGCGCCAGCAGCTTGGCAGCGGGGGCGACCTACGAG. This codes for CASSLAAGATYE. The entire CDR3 sequence reads CASSLAAGATYEQYF. Variable domain in full (rest from reference TRBV5-1 and TRBJ2-7): KAGVTQTPRYLIKTRGQQVTLSCSPISGHRSVSWYQQTPGQGLQFLFEYFSETQRNKGNFPGRFSGRQFSNSRSEMNVSTLELGDSALYLCASSLAAGATYEQYFGPGTRLTVT.

In regard to this clone: The read halts 3 residues ahead of the CDR3 end, with the missing end drawn from the germline J gene. V usage is TRBV18 and J usage is TRBJ2-7; maybe TRBD2 (6 bases). The CDR3 sequence is 15 residues long. V lost 7 bases to trimming and J lost 2 bases, with 18 bases between them. Germline CDR1 and CDR2: KGHSH and LQKENI. The chain's CDR3 is CASFPAGRPAYEQYF. The sequenced part of the CDR3 DNA is TGTGCCAGCTTTCCAGCAGGGAGGCCGGCCTACGAG. Full variable domain (missing parts from reference TRBV18 and TRBJ2-7): NAGVMQNPRHLVRRRGQEARLRCSPMKGHSHVYWYRQLPEEGLKFMVYLQKENIIDESGMPKERFSAEFPKEGPSILRIQQVVRGDSAAYFCASFPAGRPAYEQYFGPGTRLTVT.

Worth noting for this clone: The CDR3 end is not reached by the read, which stops 3 residues before it; the germline J gene fills it in. The chain couples TRBV10-3 to TRBJ2-2, with 10 bases matching TRBD1. This CDR3 has 16 amino acids. With 3 bases clipped from V and 5 bases from J, the junction kept 6 bases outside the gene matches. Germline V lookup: CDR1 ENHRY, CDR2 SYGVKD. The CDR3 here is CAISDLRDRGTGELFF. CDR3 bases read: TGTGCCATCAGTGACCTCCGGGACAGGGGTACCGGGGAG.

On this clone: The sequenced fragment ends 3 residues before the CDR3 boundary, so the rest is inferred from the germline J gene. J is TRBJ1-4 and V is TRBV2; TRBD1 might be the D (6 bases). Trimming took 10 bases from V and 5 from J, leaving 14 bases between them. The germline V gene has CDR1 SNHLY and CDR2 FYNNEI. This CDR3 is built from 13 residues. CDR3 in amino acids: CATRTGLNEKLFF. The covered CDR3 bases are TGTGCCACTCGAACAGGGTTAAATGAAAAA.

About this clone: The DNA ends 3 residues before the CDR3 does, and the rest of the CDR3 is filled in from the germline J gene. The chain recombines TRBV6-2 or TRBV6-3 with TRBJ1-1; TRBD1 is a possible D gene (6 bases). There are 14 residues in the CDR3. Germline CDR1 and CDR2: MNHEY and SVGEGT. The CDR3 reads CASAGGGPLYEAFF. CDR3 bases read: TGTGCCAGCGCGGGCGGGGGGCCCCTGTACGAG.

To note about this clone: The read is 3 residues too short to cover the CDR3 end, so that end is filled in from the germline J gene. The rearrangement uses TRBV20-1 and TRBJ1-3; D is uncertain. Germline-derived CDR1 and CDR2 are DFQATT and SNEGSKA (reference sequence). Trimming took off 5 bases at V and 2 bases at J, with 16 bases between the two ends. The CDR3 loop spans 15 amino acids. The CDR3 reads CSAQIGGVAGNTIYF. The CDR3 DNA, read in part, is TGCAGTGCTCAGATCGGCGGAGTCGCTGGAAACACC.

Remarks on this clone: The read terminates 3 residues ahead of where the CDR3 ends, so the germline J gene completes it. V usage is TRBV19 and J usage is TRBJ2-4; 8 nucleotides align to TRBD2. CDR3 length: 16 residues. Germline V gene sequence: CDR1 LNHDA, CDR2 SQIVND (reference sequence). The CDR3 region is CASSIDIGLAGETQYF. The sequenced part of the CDR3 DNA is TGTGCCAGTAGTATAGATATCGGACTAGCCGGGGAGACT.

Note on this clone: Read data end 3 residues before the CDR3 end; the end is taken from the germline J gene. The chain couples TRBV4-2 to TRBJ2-2; 8 nucleotides align to TRBD1. The CDR3 has 17 residues. Germline lookup yields CDR1 LGHNA and CDR2 YNFKEQ. J lost 6 bases, V lost 4 bases, and 13 bases had no gene match. CDR3 DNA, as far as it was read: TGTGCCAGCAGCCCCTCAACGGACAGGGCGGCGGCCGGGGAG. Residues: CASSPSTDRAAAGE. The whole CDR3 sequence reads CASSPSTDRAAAGELFF.

About this clone: Germline is not matched at one junction end, which may reflect a read error. The read ends 3 residues shy of where the CDR3 ends; the end is completed using the germline J gene. V is TRBV7-8 and J is TRBJ2-4; 12 bases agree with TRBD1. Germline V gene sequence: CDR1 SGHVS, CDR2 FQNEAQ. CDR3 size: 17 residues. CDR3 DNA (partial): TGTACCAGCAGCTTAGCGGGACAGGGGGCCGGCAATCAGCCT. This translates into CTSSLAGQGAGNQP. The CDR3, in full, reads CTSSLAGQGAGNQPQYF.

About this clone itself: The read ends 3 residues early relative to the CDR3; the germline J gene fills the gap. V gene TRBV20-1 combines with J gene TRBJ1-6; the D gene is possibly TRBD1 (6 bases). Germline CDR1 reads DFQATT; CDR2 reads SNEGSKA (reference sequence). V lost 3 bases, J lost 7 bases, and 16 bases lay in between. This CDR3 is built from 15 residues. CDR3 in amino acids: CSASPTGTGNSPLHF. The sequenced part of the CDR3 DNA is TGCAGTGCTAGTCCCACAGGGACGGGAAATTCACCC.

The CDR3 sequence is CASSSPTGGTDTYTF. The sequenced CDR3 bases are TGTGCCAGCAGCTCGCCGACAGGGGGAACAGATACC. The chain carries TRBV7-9 and TRBJ1-2, with TRBD1 matching 9 bases. The read falls 3 residues short of the CDR3 end, and the missing part is taken from the germline J gene. Germline values: CDR1 SEHNR, CDR2 FQNEAQ (reference sequence). The length of the CDR3 is 15 residues. Combining the CDR3 with reference TRBV7-9 and TRBJ1-2 gives the whole variable domain DTGVSQNPRHKITKRGQNVTFRCDPISEHNRLYWYRQTLGQGPEFLTYFQNEAQLEKSRLLSDRFSAERPKGSFSTLEIQRTEQGDSAMYLCASSSPTGGTDTYTFGSGTRLTVV.

Notes on this clone: The missing CDR3 end, 3 residues past where the read stops, is filled in from the germline J gene. The chain carries TRBV18 and TRBJ2-3, with 8 bases that match TRBD1. The J segment lost 6 bases and the V segment lost 4 bases, leaving 9 bases of the junction unmatched. Germline V gene sequence: CDR1 KGHSH, CDR2 LQKENI. The length of the CDR3 is 15 residues. Incomplete CDR3 DNA: TGTGCCAGCTCACACGTCGGACAGGGAAGGGATACG. Protein sequence: CASSHVGQGRDT. The full CDR3 protein reads CASSHVGQGRDTQYF.

Concerning this clone itself: From the germline J gene comes the end of the CDR3, since the read stops 3 residues before it. The same CDR3 is also encoded by other DNA sequences in this sample. The J gene is TRBJ1-3, the V gene TRBV7-9; maybe TRBD1 (5 bases). V gave up 7 bases and J gave up 4 bases, with 11 bases separating them. This CDR3 spans 13 amino acids. Germline CDR1 reads SEHNR; CDR2 reads FQNEAQ (reference sequence). CDR3 DNA, as far as it was read: TGTGCCAGCAACGTTGGGGGGGGAAACACC. This sequence encodes CASNVGGGNT. The full CDR3 protein is CASNVGGGNTIYF.

About this clone itself: Read sequence stops 3 residues before the CDR3 end, and the germline J gene provides the missing end. The V gene is TRBV7-3, the J gene TRBJ2-2, with 7 positions matching TRBD1. V gave up 4 bases and J gave up 1 base; unmatched junction bases: 3. This CDR3 has 15 residues. CDR1 SGHTA and CDR2 FQGTGA come from the germline V gene. CDR3 DNA (partial): TGTGCCAGCAGCTCCGGGACAGAGAACACCGGGGAG. Its translation: CASSSGTENTGE. The entire CDR3 protein reads CASSSGTENTGELFF.

As for this clone: The read stops 3 residues short of the end of the CDR3; the missing end is completed from the germline J gene. The V call is TRBV19, the J call TRBJ2-4, with a tentative D call TRBD1 (6 bases). Per the germline V gene, CDR1 is LNHDA and CDR2 is SQIVND (reference sequence). This CDR3 has 14 residues. Incomplete CDR3 DNA: TGTGCCAGTAGTTACAGGGTCGGCAATCAGCCT. It specifies CASSYRVGNQP. The entire CDR3 protein is CASSYRVGNQPQYF.

Remarks on this clone: The junction and the germline gene differ at one end; a read error may be behind it. CDR3 protein: CASSRTGGGSDTQYF. The sequenced part of the CDR3 DNA is TGCGCCAGCAGCCGAACAGGGGGGGGTTCGGATACG. The gene calls are TRBV4-2 and TRBJ2-3; D perhaps matches TRBD1 (8 bases). The missing CDR3 end, 3 residues past where the read stops, is filled in from the germline J gene. The CDR3 consists of 15 residues. Germline CDR1 is LGHNA and CDR2 is YNFKEQ.

On this clone: The read ends 3 residues early relative to the CDR3; the germline J gene fills the gap. The rearrangement joins TRBV5-1 to TRBJ2-1; TRBD2 agrees at 7 bases. The CDR3 contains 15 residues. The germline V gene encodes CDR1 SGHRS and CDR2 YFSETQ. V was pared by 3 bases and J by 6 bases, with 9 bases of the junction left unmatched. CDR3 DNA (partial): TGCGCCAGCAGCTCCCGACTGGGGGGGGGCAATGAG. This translates into CASSSRLGGGNE. The CDR3 in its entirety is CASSSRLGGGNEQFF.

In regard to this clone: The observed sequence ends 3 residues before the CDR3 terminus, with the missing tail filled in from the germline J gene. The chain joins TRBV18 to TRBJ2-3, with 11 nucleotides matching TRBD2. CDR1 is KGHSH, CDR2 LQKENI, per germline. V was pared by 2 bases and J by 5 bases, with 6 bases of the junction left unmatched. This CDR3 spans 16 amino acids. The CDR3 region is CASSPSLAGGKDTQYF. The CDR3 DNA, read in part, is TGTGCCAGCTCACCATCCCTAGCGGGGGGCAAAGATACG. Based on the CDR3 plus reference TRBV18 and TRBJ2-3, the full variable domain is NAGVMQNPRHLVRRRGQEARLRCSPMKGHSHVYWYRQLPEEGLKFMVYLQKENIIDESGMPKERFSAEFPKEGPSILRIQQVVRGDSAAYFCASSPSLAGGKDTQYFGPGTRLTVL.

As to this clone: The read ends 3 residues early relative to the CDR3; the germline J gene fills the gap. The V and J genes are TRBV5-6 and TRBJ1-2, with D tentatively TRBD1 (5 bases). Germline loops: CDR1 SGHDT, CDR2 YYEEEE. This CDR3 is built from 15 residues. Trimming took 1 base from V and 6 from J, leaving 16 bases between them. The DNA read from the CDR3 is TGTGCCAGCAGCTTGAGGCAGGGCCGGGTGAATGGC. Residues: CASSLRQGRVNG. The whole CDR3 is CASSLRQGRVNGYTF.

As regards this clone: The read is 3 residues too short to cover the CDR3 end, so that end is filled in from the germline J gene. The chain couples TRBV4-1 to TRBJ1-5, with 8 bases that match TRBD1. The ends lost 0 bases at V and 4 bases at J; junction bases unmatched: 8. The germline V gene has CDR1 MGHRA and CDR2 YSYEKL. The CDR3 has 17 residues. CDR3 DNA (partial): TGCGCCAGCAGCCAAGAAGCGAGACAGGGGAGTAATCAGCCC. Protein product: CASSQEARQGSNQP. The entire CDR3 reads CASSQEARQGSNQPQHF.

A word on this clone: Its ends do not fully match the called genes, so a read error is possible. The read stops 3 residues short of the end of the CDR3; the missing end is completed from the germline J gene. This sample also contains other DNA sequences that code for the same CDR3. The chain joins TRBV5-1 to TRBJ1-3, with 7 bases identical to TRBD1. From germline, CDR1 is SGHRS and CDR2 YFSETQ. The CDR3 totals 15 residues. CDR3 sequence reads: CASSTGQASGNTIYF. CDR3 bases read: TGCGCCAGCAGCACCGGACAGGCCTCTGGAAACACT.